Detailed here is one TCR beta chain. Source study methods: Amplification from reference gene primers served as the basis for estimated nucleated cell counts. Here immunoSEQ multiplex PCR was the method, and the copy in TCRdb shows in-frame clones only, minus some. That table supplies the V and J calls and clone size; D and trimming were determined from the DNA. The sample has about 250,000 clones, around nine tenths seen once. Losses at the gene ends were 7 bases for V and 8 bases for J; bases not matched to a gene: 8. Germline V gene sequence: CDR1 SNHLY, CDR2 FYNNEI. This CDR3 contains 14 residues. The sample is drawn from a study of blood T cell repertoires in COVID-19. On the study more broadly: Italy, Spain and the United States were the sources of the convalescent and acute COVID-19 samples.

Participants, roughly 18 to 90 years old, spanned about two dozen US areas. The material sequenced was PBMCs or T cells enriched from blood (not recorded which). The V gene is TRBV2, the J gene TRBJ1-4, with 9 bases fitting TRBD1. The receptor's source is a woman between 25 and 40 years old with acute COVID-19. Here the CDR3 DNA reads TGTGCCAGCATCCCGGGACAGGGCCGGGAAAAACTGTTTTTT. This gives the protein CASIPGQGREKLFF.